This T cell receptor (beta chain) is drawn from a study of PD-1 blockade in classical Hodgkin lymphoma. Study-level findings and limits: Baseline diversity was lower in partial responders and progressors than complete responders.

The CDR3 has 12 residues. Trimming removed 7 bases at V and 4 bases at J, with 11 bases between. CDR1 is SGHNT, CDR2 YYREEE, per germline (reference sequence). Described time point: cycle 4 day 1 (C4D1), after around six weeks of nivolumab. Exposure to brentuximab vedotin varied, and each patient had relapsed following autologous stem cell transplantation. Worth noting for this clone: Its antigen is undetermined.

The assay was immunoSEQ multiplex PCR, and TCRdb's table has in-frame clones only and misses some. This sample carries about 64,000 clones, roughly 89% of them seen once, and the ten largest clones take 10%. The sample consisted of peripheral blood mononuclear cells (PBMCs), taken before the fourth cycle of nivolumab. This TCR was recovered from a human donor with classical Hodgkin lymphoma. The chain links TRBV5-4 to TRBJ1-1; possibly TRBD1 for D (6 bases). Written as DNA, the CDR3 is TGTGCCAGCTTTGGAGGGGGCACTGAAGCTTTCTTT. Its protein product is CASFGGGTEAFF.